This T cell receptor beta chain comes out of a study of blood T cell repertoires in COVID-19. Study background: Spain, Italy and the United States supplied samples that represented acute and convalescent COVID-19. The analysed material was cDNA or gDNA that came from T cells, B-cell-depleted T cells, or PBMCs.

TCRdb keeps only in-frame clones here, not all; method: immunoSEQ multiplex PCR. Here the sample spans over 250,000 clones, roughly 90% being singletons. The V gene's germline CDR1 is MGHRA and CDR2 YSYEKL. This CDR3 comprises 14 residues. The V end was cut by 4 bases, the J end by 0 bases, with 9 bases between. The sequencing sample was made of peripheral blood. The receptor was isolated from a man aged 45-60 years with acute or convalescent COVID-19. The rearrangement links TRBV4-1 to TRBJ1-1; no definite D call. The CDR3 nucleotides are TGCGCCAGCAGCCTACGAGCCTTGAACACTGAAGCTTTCTTT. This sequence encodes CASSLRALNTEAFF.